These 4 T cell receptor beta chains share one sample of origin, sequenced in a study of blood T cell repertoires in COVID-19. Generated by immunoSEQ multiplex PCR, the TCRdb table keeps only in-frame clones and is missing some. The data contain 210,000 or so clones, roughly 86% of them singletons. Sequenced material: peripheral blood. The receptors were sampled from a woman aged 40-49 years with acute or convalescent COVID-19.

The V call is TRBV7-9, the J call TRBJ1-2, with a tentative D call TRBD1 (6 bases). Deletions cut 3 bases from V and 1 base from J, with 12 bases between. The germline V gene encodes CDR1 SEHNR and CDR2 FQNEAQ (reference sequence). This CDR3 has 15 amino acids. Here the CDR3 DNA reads TGTGCCAGCAGCTTGGCAGGGGCCCTTAACTATGGCTACACCTTC. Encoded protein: CASSLAGALNYGYTF. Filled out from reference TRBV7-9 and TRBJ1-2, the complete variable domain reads DTGVSQNPRHKITKRGQNVTFRCDPISEHNRLYWYRQTLGQGPEFLTYFQNEAQLEKSRLLSDRFSAERPKGSFSTLEIQRTEQGDSAMYLCASSLAGALNYGYTFGSGTRLTVV.

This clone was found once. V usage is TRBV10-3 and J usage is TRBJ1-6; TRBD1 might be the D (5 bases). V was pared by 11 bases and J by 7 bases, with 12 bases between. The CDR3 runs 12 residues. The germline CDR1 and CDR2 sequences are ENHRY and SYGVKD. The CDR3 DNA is TGTGCCGCTTCGGGGGTGAATTCACCCCTCCACTTT. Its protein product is CAASGVNSPLHF.

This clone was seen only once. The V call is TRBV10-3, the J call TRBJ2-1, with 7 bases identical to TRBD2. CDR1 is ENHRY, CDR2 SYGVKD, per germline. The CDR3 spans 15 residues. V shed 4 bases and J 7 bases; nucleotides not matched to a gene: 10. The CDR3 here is CAISAASGVINEQFF. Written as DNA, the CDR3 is TGTGCCATCAGTGCAGCCAGCGGGGTAATAAATGAGCAGTTCTTC.

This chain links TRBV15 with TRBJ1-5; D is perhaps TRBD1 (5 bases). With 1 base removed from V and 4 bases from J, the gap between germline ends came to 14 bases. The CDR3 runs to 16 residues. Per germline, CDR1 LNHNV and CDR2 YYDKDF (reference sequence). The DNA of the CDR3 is TGTGCCACCAGCAGAGTCGGAGGGGTGAAGAATCAGCCCCAGCATTTT. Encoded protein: CATSRVGGVKNQPQHF.